This T cell receptor (beta chain) was captured by sequencing in a study of cytomegalovirus exposure and HLA in healthy donors. Across the whole study: Within an early data release were about 85 million unique TCRs drawn from HLA-typed donors.

The PCR was carried out with 60 Vbeta primers and 13 Jbeta primers. The assay was immunoSEQ multiplex PCR, and TCRdb's table has in-frame clones only and misses some. There are 190,000 or so clones in the sample, with roughly 0.7% held by the top ten. The CDR3 is 14 residues long. CDR1 and CDR2 (germline): SGHTA, FQGNSA. Trimming at V came to 5 bases and at J to 6 bases, leaving 6 bases not matched to a gene. The chain combines TRBV7-2 with TRBJ1-1; TRBD1 agrees at 10 bases. This receptor was obtained from a boy younger than 18 in good health and CMV-seronegative. Sequenced sample: PBMCs. CDR3 bases: TGTGCCAGCAGCCCCAGGGACAGGGGCGCTGAAGCTTTCTTT. Translated: CASSPRDRGAEAFF.